This T cell receptor beta chain was recovered during a study of regulatory T cells in long-lasting Graves disease listed by TCRdb under 2021. For the wider study: Antithyroid drugs had been taken for less than 3 months by newly diagnosed Graves' disease patients. Peripheral blood TCR sequencing and RNA sequencing compared persistent Graves' disease patients with newly diagnosed Graves' disease patients. The study was registered as a clinical trial and conducted in China. TCR sequencing covered 13 persistent and roughly 20 newly diagnosed Graves' disease patients, some 33 samples in total.

On the study overall, not on this receptor specifically: Peripheral blood alone was examined, since thyroid tissue, which constituted the primary lesion, could not be accessed. Sequencing and analysis were restricted to the TCR beta chain. As a limitation, the authors acknowledged that the small sample size may reduce accuracy. Compared with newly diagnosed patients, persistent Graves' disease patients had lower TCR Shannon entropy and fewer highly expanded clones, which suggests clonal expansion. Persistent disease showed preferential use of TRBV28, TRBJ1-2 and TRBJ2-5, whereas newly diagnosed disease favored TRBV20-1 and TRBJ2-1. Persistent patients shared more public clonotypes among themselves (more than 2,500) than newly diagnosed patients did (over 950).

The CDR3, from cysteine to phenylalanine, totals 14 residues. Only CDR3 DNA is held: 42 bases, read in frame from base 1. The junction shows trimming of 2 bases on V and 10 bases on J, plus 14 bases between the germline ends. Based on the germline V gene, the CDR1 and CDR2 sequences are MNHEY and SVGAGI. This clonotype was counted ten times or more. There is no known antigen for this receptor. Base qualities are not at hand, and no much larger clone is one base apart. Taken with the paper, the label for time point translates to: newly diagnosed GD, antithyroid drugs for less than 3 months. For both TCR sequencing and RNA sequencing, RNA was extracted from PBMCs in TRIzol. The diagnosis of Graves' disease followed American Thyroid Association guidelines. Recruitment of patients was carried out at an endocrinology department in Xi'an, China. From each patient, approximately 10 milliliters of peripheral blood was collected into an EDTA anticoagulant tube. PBMCs were isolated by Ficoll Paque Plus density gradient separation without further T cell sorting. An Agilent 2100 Bioanalyzer and agarose gel were used to check RNA quality, while a NanoDrop 2000 measured RNA concentration.

Library preparation used multiplex PCR. For sequencing, an Illumina HiSeq 4000 was employed. iRepertoire HTBI primers and Arm-PCR amplification of CDR3 regions were used to construct TCR beta libraries. Before sequencing, the PCR products went through gel purification. Processing in the source paper ran as follows. Across samples, fewer than 70 TRBV and around 15 TRBJ segments were identified and used for gene usage analysis of CDR3 amino acid clonotypes. Filtered high-quality paired reads were merged into contigs using COPE and FqMerger. BLAST was used to align contigs to the IMGT TRBV, TRBD and TRBJ reference genes, and CDR3 was defined following IMGT. Any clonotype with a frequency above 0.1% was classified as a highly expanded clone. Shannon entropy was used to measure repertoire diversity, and the Gini coefficient was used to measure V-J evenness. Clonotypes shared by more than one individual were considered public. TCRdb passed the public sequencing reads through fastp at Q25 and MiXCR, retaining productive beta sequences. Each CDR3 protein gets just one entry, which takes the most common genes and DNA from the rows behind it. The V and J calls were determined by TCRdb, not by the authors. This sample lists fewer than 650,000 distinct CDR3 sequences; roughly 15% were detected once. About 17% of the sample lies in the top ten.

The same sample was also studied in work on T cells in Graves' hyperthyroidism and ophthalmopathy. As the second paper documents: Graves' hyperthyroidism was defined as stable when no progression to ophthalmopathy occurred over 18 months of follow-up. Hyperthyroidism patients were newly diagnosed, had a disease duration of under 2 months, and were aged 18 to 65 years. The study excluded patients with uncontrolled infections, other autoimmune diseases, pregnancy or lactation. Diagnoses were based on clinical symptoms, serum thyroxine and TRAb, thyroid ultrasound and orbital computed tomography. The TCR CDR3 was subjected to a first round of RT-PCR using the HTBI primer set and the Qiagen OneStep RT-PCR kit. Most expanded thyroid clonotypes (frequency above 0.001) were also found in blood, which suggests that blood repertoires may mirror thyroid immune responses. A 13 V-J signature model separated ophthalmopathy from stable hyperthyroidism, with approximately 86% sensitivity and around 84% specificity in cross-validation and 80%/75% in testing. In validation, the model predicted progression to ophthalmopathy a median of roughly 6.5 months before onset, with approximately 68% sensitivity and about 72% specificity. To identify TCR V-J signatures that set the groups apart, the researchers used a discovery cohort of 100 patients, made up of under 50 with Graves' ophthalmopathy and 57 with stable Graves' hyperthyroidism. Whether ophthalmopathy could be predicted prospectively was tested in an independent validation cohort made up of approximately 19 hyperthyroidism patients plus 17 patients who later progressed to ophthalmopathy. The roughly 91 discovery patients were randomly divided into training and test sets at a 7:3 ratio. In more than 5 Graves' hyperthyroidism patients, the study also compared T-cell repertoires from thyroid tissue with T-cell repertoires from blood. Once sampling was done, hyperthyroidism patients were given methimazole at a starting dose of 30 mg daily, whereas ophthalmopathy patients were given high-dose intravenous methylprednisolone. Libraries were constructed in a second round of multiplex PCR, after which size selection and purification were performed. Paired-end sequencing of the libraries was performed with 100 bp reads on an Illumina HiSeq2000. SOAPnuke was used to process the raw data, removing reads that contained adapters or uncalled bases, had a mean Phred below 15, or lacked an exact match to the constant primer or identifier. COPE v1.2.5 was used to merge the high-quality paired reads, and each unique nucleotide sequence was defined as a clonotype. MiTCR v1.1 was used to align clonotypes to the IMGT TRBV, TRBD and TRBJ reference segments. Analysis was restricted to V-J combinations with a frequency above 0.0001, which covered about 99% of repertoires. The TCS score was defined as F50 (clonal expansion) divided by E x V (chaos), with BLOSUM62-based TCRdist calculated between CDR3 peptides within each V-J. Welch's t-statistics and random forest reduced some 510 V-J features to about 12, which were used in a naive Bayes classifier (R e1071). Sample size was not statistically predetermined, and blinding of investigators to group allocation was not performed. According to the paper, TCR Vbeta CDR3 sequencing was carried out on over 130 peripheral blood samples, which came from approximately 43 ophthalmopathy, approximately 78 hyperthyroidism and around 17 progressor patients.

Here the chain combines TRBV6-5 and TRBJ1-4; no D gene can be assigned with confidence. This specimen was peripheral blood mononuclear cells (PBMCs), taken at new diagnosis, from a patient treated with antithyroid drugs. The TCR originated in a woman in her twenties or thirties with Graves disease. Donor details come from another sample of the same person, matched by shared clones. The nucleotide sequence is TGTGCCAGCAGTTACGAGCCTCCCGCCGGAAAACTGTTTTTT. It translates to CASSYEPPAGKLFF.